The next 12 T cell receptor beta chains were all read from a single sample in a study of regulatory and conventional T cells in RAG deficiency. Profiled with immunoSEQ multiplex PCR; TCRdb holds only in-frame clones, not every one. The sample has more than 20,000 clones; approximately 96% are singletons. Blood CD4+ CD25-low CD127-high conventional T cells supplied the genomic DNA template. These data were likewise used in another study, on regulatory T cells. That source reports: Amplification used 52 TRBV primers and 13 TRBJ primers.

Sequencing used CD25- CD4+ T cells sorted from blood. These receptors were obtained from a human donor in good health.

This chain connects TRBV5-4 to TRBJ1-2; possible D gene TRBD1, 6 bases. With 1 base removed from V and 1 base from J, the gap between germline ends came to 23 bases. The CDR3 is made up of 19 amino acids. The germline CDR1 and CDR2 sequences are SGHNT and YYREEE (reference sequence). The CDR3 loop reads CASSLFQGTTFTNNYGYTF. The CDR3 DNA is TGTGCCAGCAGCTTGTTTCAGGGGACAACATTTACTAATAACTATGGCTACACCTTC.

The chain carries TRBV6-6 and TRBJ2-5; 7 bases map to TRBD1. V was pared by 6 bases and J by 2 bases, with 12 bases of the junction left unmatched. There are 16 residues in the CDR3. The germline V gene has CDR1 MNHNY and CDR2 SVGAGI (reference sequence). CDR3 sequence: CASSRPEQGLQETQYF. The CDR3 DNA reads TGTGCCAGCAGCCGACCGGAACAGGGGTTACAAGAGACCCAGTACTTC.

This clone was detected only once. The CDR3 sequence is CSARQGYGYTF. The CDR3 DNA reads TGCAGTGCAAGGCAGGGATATGGCTACACCTTC. This sequence joins TRBV20-1 and TRBJ1-2; tentative D call: TRBD1 (5 bases). The CDR3 sequence is 11 residues long. Germline V gene sequence: CDR1 DFQATT, CDR2 SNEGSKA (reference sequence). Trimming took off 6 bases at V and 5 bases at J, with 10 bases between the two ends.

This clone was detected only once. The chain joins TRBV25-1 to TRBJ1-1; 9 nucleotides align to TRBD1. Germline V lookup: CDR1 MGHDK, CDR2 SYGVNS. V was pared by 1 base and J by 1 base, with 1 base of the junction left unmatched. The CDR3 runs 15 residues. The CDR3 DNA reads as TGTGCCAGCAGTGAATTGGGACAGGGGAACACTGAAGCTTTCTTT. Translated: CASSELGQGNTEAFF.

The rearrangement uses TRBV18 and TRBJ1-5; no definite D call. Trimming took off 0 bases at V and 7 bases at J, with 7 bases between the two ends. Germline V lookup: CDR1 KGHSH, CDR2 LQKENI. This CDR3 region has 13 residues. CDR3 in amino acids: CASSPPGDQPQHF. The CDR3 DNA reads TGTGCCAGCTCACCACCAGGAGACCAGCCCCAGCATTTT.

The DNA of the CDR3 is TGTGCCAGCAGCGTAGCCGGGATGGACACTGAAGCTTTCTTT. Protein product: CASSVAGMDTEAFF. This chain connects TRBV9 to TRBJ1-1, with no clear D. The V gene's germline CDR1 is SGDLS and CDR2 YYNGEE. Trimming removed 0 bases at V and 3 bases at J, with 9 bases between. This CDR3 is 14 amino acids long.

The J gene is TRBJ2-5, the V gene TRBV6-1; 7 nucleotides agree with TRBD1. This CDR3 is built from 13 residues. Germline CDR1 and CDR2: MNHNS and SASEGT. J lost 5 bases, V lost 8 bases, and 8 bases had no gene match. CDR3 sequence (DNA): TGTGCCAGCTGCCTGACAGGGTCCGAGACCCAGTACTTC. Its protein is CASCLTGSETQYF.

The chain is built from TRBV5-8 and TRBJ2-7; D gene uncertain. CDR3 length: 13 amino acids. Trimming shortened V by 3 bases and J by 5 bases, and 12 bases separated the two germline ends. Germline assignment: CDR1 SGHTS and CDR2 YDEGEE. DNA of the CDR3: TGTGCCAGCAGCTATACGAGAGGCCACGAGCAGTACTTC. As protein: CASSYTRGHEQYF.

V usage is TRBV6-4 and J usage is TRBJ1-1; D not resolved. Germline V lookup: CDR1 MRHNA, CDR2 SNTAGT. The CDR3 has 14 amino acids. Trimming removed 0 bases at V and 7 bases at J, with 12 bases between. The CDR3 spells CASSDSAGTDEAFF. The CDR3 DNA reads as TGTGCCAGCAGTGACTCGGCGGGAACTGATGAAGCTTTCTTT.

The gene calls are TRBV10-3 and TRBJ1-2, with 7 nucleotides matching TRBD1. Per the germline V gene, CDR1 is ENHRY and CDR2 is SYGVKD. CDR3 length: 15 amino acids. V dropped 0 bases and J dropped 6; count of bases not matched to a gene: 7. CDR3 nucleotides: TGTGCCATCAGTGAGTCCGGAGGGGGCGGGAATGGCTACACCTTC. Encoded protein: CAISESGGGGNGYTF.

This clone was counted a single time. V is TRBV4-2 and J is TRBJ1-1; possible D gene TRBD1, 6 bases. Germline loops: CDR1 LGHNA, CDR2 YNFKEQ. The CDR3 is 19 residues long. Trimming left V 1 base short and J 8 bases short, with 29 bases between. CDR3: CASSQGLGGAEDNPGEAFF. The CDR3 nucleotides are TGTGCCAGCAGCCAAGGGTTAGGGGGGGCCGAGGACAACCCGGGGGAAGCTTTCTTT.

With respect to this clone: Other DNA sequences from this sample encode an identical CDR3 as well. In DNA, the CDR3 is TGTGCTAGTGGTTTGGTACCGGGACAGAGCGTCTATAATTCACCCCTCCACTTT. Protein product: CASGLVPGQSVYNSPLHF. The V gene is TRBV12-5, the J gene TRBJ1-6; 7 bases are a match to TRBD1. This CDR3 region has 18 residues. V dropped 0 bases and J dropped 3; count of bases not matched to a gene: 8. From germline, CDR1 is LGHNT and CDR2 FRNRAP. The full variable domain, with the rest looked up from reference TRBV12-5 and TRBJ1-6, is DARVTQTPRHKVTEMGQEVTMRCQPILGHNTVFWYRQTMMQGLELLAYFRNRAPLDDSGMPKDRFSAEMPDATLATLKIQPSEPRDSAVYFCASGLVPGQSVYNSPLHFGNGTRLTVT.